This T cell receptor beta chain derives from a study of response to subunit inactivated influenza vaccine (dated by TCRdb to 2017 to 2018). For the study in its entirety: Deep quantitative profiling of the T cell receptor repertoire was used in the study to follow responses to a trivalent subunit inactivated influenza vaccine. The paper as a whole reports these results and caveats: It was suggested by the authors that each seasonal influenza vaccination may recruit only a limited number of new T cells.

This clonotype was seen more than once but under ten times. The specificity of this receptor is unknown. A read error may explain this, as a much larger clone is one base away. The missing conserved phenylalanine or tryptophan at the end of this CDR3 makes a read error likely. Preparation of the library involved RT-PCR. The sequencer was an Illumina HiSeq 2500. The public reads were reanalyzed by TCRdb: fastp trimming at Q25, MiXCR alignment, in-frame beta chains only. Rows are unified per CDR3 protein, each entry keeping the most common DNA and genes. In this sample the table shows about 700,000 distinct CDR3 sequences, around 14% of which occur a single time. 11% of the sample goes to the ten largest clones. V has 5 bases trimmed and J has 4 bases trimmed; junction bases matching no gene number 2. The CDR3 is 12 amino acids in total, end residues counted. CDR3 DNA only is kept here, 36 bases in frame from base 1. The CDR1 and CDR2 encoded by the germline V gene are SQVTM and ANQGSEA.

The sequencing used PBMCs from blood, collected 11 to 12 days after vaccination. This receptor was identified in a man in his fifties or sixties who received an inactivated influenza vaccine. Donor details come from another sample of the same person, matched by shared clones. The sequence is built from TRBV29-1 and TRBJ2-1; 7 of the junction bases match TRBD1. The CDR3 reads as follows: CSVTGDYNEQFL. At the DNA level, the sequence is TGCAGCGTTACAGGGGATTACAATGAGCAGTTCTTG.